The next 8 T cell receptor beta chains were all read from a single sample in a study of HIV-infected children after antiretroviral therapy interruption. Treatment described: PENTA 11 planned treatment interruption arm or continuous ART arm. The TCR library was built from RNA with a 3' RACE protocol and unique molecular identifiers. TCRdb re-called the 3' RACE reads through MiXCR, storing one row per CDR3 protein. The sample contains fewer than 100,000 distinct CDR3 sequences, approximately 6.9% of which appear only once. The source was CD45RA+ CD4+ T cells from PBMCs, pooled from several time points, collected from a donor given antiretroviral therapy, either interrupted or continuous. Sample subset: naive CD4+ CD45RA+ CD45RO- T cells. The receptors were sampled from a pool of human donors with HIV.

This clonotype was seen at least ten times. V and J are TRBV6-5 and TRBJ1-2, with D unresolved. The CDR3 loop spans 14 amino acids. Trimming removed 0 bases from V and 7 bases from J, with 12 bases in between. Germline values: CDR1 MNHEY, CDR2 SVGAGI. The CDR3, as DNA: TGTGCCAGCAGTTACTCTCCGGCAAGTGGTGGCTACACCTTC. It yields the protein CASSYSPASGGYTF.

This clonotype was seen at least ten times. This chain joins TRBV20-1 and TRBJ2-1, with 12 bases identical to TRBD2. This CDR3 has 14 amino acids. Germline CDR1 reads DFQATT; CDR2 reads SNEGSKA (reference sequence). The V segment lost 4 bases and the J segment 9 bases; nucleotides outside the gene matches: 7. CDR3 residues: CSATSGGAVGEQFF. In DNA, the CDR3 is TGCAGTGCTACTAGCGGGGGGGCCGTGGGTGAGCAGTTCTTC.

This clonotype was detected many times. The chain is built from TRBV6-1 and TRBJ2-7; 8 positions match TRBD1. This CDR3 is built from 14 residues. V lost 1 base, J lost 6 bases, and 5 bases stayed unmatched. In germline, CDR1 is MNHNS, CDR2 SASEGT. The CDR3 nucleotides read TGTGCCAGCAGTGAAGGGACAGGGTTGGTCGAGCAGTACTTC. Translating it yields CASSEGTGLVEQYF.

This clonotype was seen ten or more times. J is TRBJ2-7 and V is TRBV9, with 12 bases matching TRBD1. CDR1 SGDLS and CDR2 YYNGEE come from the germline V gene. This CDR3 spans 17 amino acids. The ends lost 3 bases at V and 4 bases at J; junction bases unmatched: 11. CDR3 loop: CASSGSPGTGGGYEQYF. CDR3 nucleotide sequence: TGTGCCAGCAGCGGTTCACCCGGGACAGGGGGCGGTTACGAGCAGTACTTC.

This clonotype was observed many times. The chain links TRBV29-1 to TRBJ2-1; D perhaps matches TRBD1 (5 bases). Trimming took off 7 bases at V and 6 bases at J, with 13 bases between the two ends. The CDR3 consists of 12 residues. Germline loops: CDR1 SQVTM, CDR2 ANQGSEA. The CDR3 DNA is TGCAGCGCAATTACAGGTTTCAATGAGCAGTTCTTC. This encodes CSAITGFNEQFF.

This clonotype was found a few times. V gene TRBV4-2 combines with J gene TRBJ1-1; D may be TRBD1 (5 bases). The CDR3 has 15 amino acids. Germline assignment: CDR1 LGHNA and CDR2 YNFKEQ. Trimming stripped 4 bases from V and 6 bases from J, with 18 bases between. The CDR3 sequence is CASSRDGGMSSEAFF. In DNA, the CDR3 is TGTGCCAGCAGCCGGGACGGCGGAATGAGCTCTGAAGCTTTCTTT.

This clonotype was observed many times. This sequence joins TRBV7-9 and TRBJ2-1; 11 nucleotides match TRBD2. The V segment lost 1 base and the J segment 9 bases; nucleotides outside the gene matches: 8. The CDR3 is 16 amino acids. CDR1 is SEHNR, CDR2 FQNEAQ, per germline (reference sequence). The CDR3: CASSLGTSGSFGEQFF. CDR3 DNA: TGTGCCAGCAGCTTAGGCACTAGCGGGAGTTTCGGTGAGCAGTTCTTC. The variable domain in full, completed from reference TRBV7-9 and TRBJ2-1, reads DTGVSQNPRHKITKRGQNVTFRCDPISEHNRLYWYRQTLGQGPEFLTYFQNEAQLEKSRLLSDRFSAERPKGSFSTLEIQRTEQGDSAMYLCASSLGTSGSFGEQFFGPGTRLTVL.

The chain recombines TRBV7-3 with TRBJ2-2; no firm D call. Germline V gene sequence: CDR1 SGHTA, CDR2 FQGTGA. This CDR3 has 12 amino acids. Trimming removed 5 bases from V and 8 bases from J, with 9 bases in between. The CDR3 DNA reads as TGTGCCAGCAGCCTACAGATGGGGGAGCTGTTTTTT. Amino acid sequence: CASSLQMGELFF.